Below, one T cell receptor (beta chain) is given with its context. Trimming shortened V by 4 bases and J by 1 base, and 7 bases separated the two germline ends. The CDR3 spans 13 residues. CDR1 is MGHRA, CDR2 YSYEKL, per germline. The protocol was immunoSEQ multiplex PCR, while the TCRdb copy is restricted to in-frame clones and leaves out a portion. The sample has 300,000 to 500,000 clones, about 85% seen once. This entry comes from a study of Ad26.COV2.S vaccination and SARS-CoV-2 variants. Indicated treatment: around 19 received Ad26.COV2.S at low or high dose, single or two shots; roughly 5 received placebo; per-sample allocation not given. Collection of the samples took place on day 63 after the first injection of vaccine or placebo.

This material consisted of peripheral blood, taken in a trial of Ad26.COV2.S vaccine versus placebo. The sequence derives from a person between 18 and 65 years old who received the Ad26.COV2.S COVID-19 vaccine or a placebo. The chain has TRBV4-1 and TRBJ1-1, with D unresolved. Here the CDR3 DNA reads TGCGCCAGCAGCCTCTACAGGAACACTGAAGCTTTCTTT. This codes for CASSLYRNTEAFF.